This TCR beta chain was profiled in a study of identical twins (dated by TCRdb to about 2016). About the investigation overall: To test whether fetal clonotypes persist, this study deep-sequenced TCR alpha and beta repertoires from monozygotic twins, from unrelated adults of various ages, and from cord blood. To rule out contamination, replicate twin experiments were performed at different times with different library preparation protocols. The investigation overall reported the following: Fewer insertions were carried by abundant cord blood beta clonotypes; a weaker similar trend was observed in young adult naive repertoires, while no such trend was observed in memory repertoires. Compared with coincidental sharing between unrelated individuals, out-of-frame TCR alpha sequences shared between twins had an excess of sequences with low generation probability. Zero-insertion analyses could be partly confounded by invariant T cells such as MAIT and iNKT, though diverse VJ usage argued against such confounding for most clonotypes. The excess sharing between twins in beta out-of-frame sequences was weaker because fewer shared sequences reduced the signal-to-noise ratio. Because the same donors could not be followed over many years, the conclusions relied on cross-sectional statistical analysis. Out-of-frame TCR alpha sharing in monozygotic twins was systematically underestimated by recombination models, whereas sharing between unrelated individuals was in agreement with the recombination models.

Library method: 5' RACE. Instrument used: Illumina HiSeq 2000. Template switching introduced a universal primer binding site; the final cDNA contained a unique molecular identifier, enabling accurate counting of TCR cDNA molecules. First-strand cDNA for TCR alpha and beta chains was synthesized from specific primers in the conserved constant-segment region. To control for contamination, every cDNA library carried two barcodes: a SMART-Mk sample barcode plus Illumina barcodes. TruSeq adapter sequences along with Illumina sample barcodes were introduced in two successive PCR steps. Sequencing of the TCR alpha and beta cDNA libraries was done on the Illumina HiSeq platform using custom primers. On the authors' methods: MiGEC was used to process raw reads and extract unique molecular identifiers, and MiXCR was used to find CDR3 positions. For each individual, recombination models were inferred using an EM algorithm with the repgenHMM and IGoR tools. The tcR package in R was used for shared clonotype analysis, with sharing normalized by the product of cloneset sizes. To study raw recombination without the effects of thymic and clonal selection, out-of-frame nonproductive sequences were analyzed. TCRdb took the public reads, trimmed them with fastp at Q25, ran MiXCR for clone calling and kept in-frame beta chains. One record per CDR3 amino acid sequence lists the most common genes and DNA. These V and J calls are TCRdb output, not the study's own analysis. The sample table shows some 460,000 distinct CDR3 sequences, and 14% are seen once. About 0.54% of the sample is in the top ten clones.

In the case of this clonotype: Its cognate antigen has yet to be identified. No quality values exist for individual bases; no much larger clone is one base distant.

The germline V gene (reference sequence) sets CDR1 to DFQATT and CDR2 to SNEGSKA. The CDR3 contains 17 residues, cysteine and phenylalanine counted. The DNA shown is the 51-base CDR3, in frame from base 1. V ends up 0 bases short and J 7 bases short, with an unmatched junction base count of 14. All donors were healthy Caucasians. Three pairs of female monozygotic twins, all aged roughly 18 to 29 years, were included in the twin cohort. CD4+ and CD8+ T cell populations were isolated with positive isolation kits from Invitrogen. This sample was also put to use in a study of yellow fever vaccine responses in identical twins. From that second study: According to the authors, in identical twins the way T cells responded to vaccination appeared partly convergent and partly personalized. Focusing on identical twins, the study followed the T cell clones that responded to the vaccine, and did so with precision.

The sequence links TRBV20-1 to TRBJ2-5; the junction holds 10 bases that match TRBD1. The clonotype was recovered from a woman aged 18 to 35 in good health. The sample comprised CD4+ T cells sorted from blood. The DNA sequence reads TGCAGTGCTAGAGACAACGTGGGGGCTTGGACAGGGGGGACCCAGTACTTC. The resulting protein is CSARDNVGAWTGGTQYF.